This TCR beta chain was identified in a study of T cell responses to AZD1222 COVID-19 vaccine. Notes on the study in general: Seropositive at baseline were only a handful of AZD1222 recipients. An increase in Spike-specific TCR breadth and depth was observed after two AZD1222 doses. Reportedly, nearly half of unique spike TCRs recognized epitopes outside B.1.351/B.1.1.7 mutations.

TCRdb's copy holds only in-frame clones and misses some; the assay was immunoSEQ multiplex PCR. Of some 100,000 clones in the sample, 92% were seen once. The CDR3 contains 15 residues. Looked up from germline, CDR1 is SEHNR and CDR2 is FQNEAQ (reference sequence). With V trimmed by 0 bases and J by 5 bases, 7 bases remained unmatched. Second-dose schedules of about 4 or about 12 weeks were combined. On this clone: The antigen remains unidentified.

The source is an adult who received the AZD1222 COVID-19 vaccine. The J gene is TRBJ2-7, the V gene TRBV7-9; 7 bases agree with TRBD1. Sequencing was performed on peripheral blood, taken 28 days after the second AZD1222 dose. The CDR3 region is CASSLARGGADEQYF. The CDR3 bases are TGTGCCAGCAGCTTAGCTCGAGGGGGCGCCGACGAGCAGTACTTC. Variable domain in full (rest from reference TRBV7-9 and TRBJ2-7): DTGVSQNPRHKITKRGQNVTFRCDPISEHNRLYWYRQTLGQGPEFLTYFQNEAQLEKSRLLSDRFSAERPKGSFSTLEIQRTEQGDSAMYLCASSLARGGADEQYFGPGTRLTVT.